This T cell receptor (beta chain) was identified in a study of blood T cell repertoires in COVID-19. As for the study in general: Italy, Spain and the United States were the sources of the convalescent and acute COVID-19 samples. Nucleic acid was either cDNA or gDNA, and it came from T cells, B-cell-depleted T cells, or PBMCs.

In the study's own analysis: Reference gene primer amplification yielded estimated nucleated cell counts. Sequencing was performed with immunoSEQ multiplex PCR; in TCRdb, only in-frame clones are kept and a portion is missing. V and J calls and clone size are those listed in that table; D and trimming were worked out from the DNA. The sample holds under 200,000 clones, about 89% seen once. The CDR3 spans 14 residues. Germline V gene sequence: CDR1 SGHTA, CDR2 FQGNSA. V was pared by 2 bases and J by 5 bases, with 13 bases between. Specimen: peripheral blood. The sequence came from a man aged 65-85 years with acute or convalescent COVID-19. This chain uses TRBV7-2 with TRBJ2-7; D perhaps matches TRBD2 (7 bases). The CDR3 region is CASSLRGGDDEQYF. Here the CDR3 DNA reads TGTGCCAGCAGCTTAAGGGGGGGGGACGACGAGCAGTACTTC. Complete variable domain (other parts from reference TRBV7-2 and TRBJ2-7): GAGVSQSPSNKVTEKGKDVELRCDPISGHTALYWYRQSLGQGLEFLIYFQGNSAPDKSGLPSDRFSAERTGGSVSTLTIQRTQQEDSAVYLCASSLRGGDDEQYFGPGTRLTVT.